This T cell receptor beta chain originates from a study of CD8+ T cells in alopecia areata. Broader study findings: There were also resident alphabeta T cells of normal skin sequenced in scalp samples. Possibly as an HLA-related effect, TCR sharing across patients appeared less clear than in mice.

There are a few counts of this clone. Its antigen is not identified. Different DNA sequences within this sample yield the same CDR3. RNA was isolated and reverse transcribed to cDNA, the sequencing template. Sequencing used immunoSEQ multiplex PCR; TCRdb keeps in-frame clones, though not all of them. The sample records roughly 150,000 clones, 55% being singletons. The junction had 3 bases not matched to a gene; V was cut back by 4 bases and J by 4 bases. This CDR3 comprises 15 residues. CDR1 and CDR2 from the germline V gene are SGHRS and YFSETQ. The chain uses TRBV5-1 and TRBJ2-1; TRBD2 agrees at 12 bases. The sequence was collected from a human donor in good health. Material: CD4+ T cells sorted from blood. In DNA form, the CDR3 reads TGCGCCAGCAGCCCCGGGACTAGCGGGTACAATGAGCAGTTCTTC. Translating it yields CASSPGTSGYNEQFF.